The entry below describes one T cell receptor beta chain. V gave up 2 bases and J gave up 3 bases, with 17 bases separating them. Germline V gene lookup returns CDR1 DFQATT and CDR2 SNEGSKA (reference sequence). The CDR3 is 15 amino acids. This sample was taken from a study of response to subunit inactivated influenza vaccine. A single record per CDR3 protein comes from TCRdb applying MiXCR to the RT-PCR reads. The sample consists of 650,000 to 800,000 distinct CDR3 sequences, around 14% of them appearing once. The chain links TRBV20-1 to TRBJ2-7; TRBD1 might be the D (6 bases). The receptor comes from a man aged 50 or older who received an inactivated influenza vaccine. Sequenced here: PBMCs from blood, sampled around 15 days before vaccination. CDR3 sequence reads: CSARYGVGQLYEQYF. CDR3 bases: TGCAGTGCTAGATATGGAGTAGGACAGCTCTACGAGCAGTACTTC.